Listed below are T cell receptor beta chains from one sample, sequenced in a study of blood T cells in healthy people across ages. TCRdb ran MiXCR on the 5' RACE reads and lists one entry per CDR3 protein. The repertoire has some 730,000 distinct CDR3 sequences, roughly 20% of them found once; the top ten carry about 22%. Specimen: blood. Every receptor here comes from a man in his sixties or seventies in good health. Both conserved end residues are part of each CDR3. D genes are given only for firm matches. Only part of the rows carry a size: once, few, many, or a class if the clone is expanded.

>NA|TRBV10-1|NA|TRBJ2-6
TGCGCCAGCAGTGGTGGGGCCAACGTCCTGACTTTC
CASSGGANVLTF
>NA|TRBV3-1|few|TRBJ2-5
TGTGCCAGCAGCCAAAGCGCAGGCTACGAGACCCAGTACTTC
CASSQSAGYETQYF
>TRBD1|TRBV2|NA|TRBJ1-5
TGTGCCAGCAGTGGCGGACAGGGGGCGAGTCAGCCCCAGCATTTT
CASSGGQGASQPQHF
>NA|TRBV9|NA|TRBJ1-3
TGTGCCAGCGCCCACCCCGGGGTGCGGAACACCATATATTTT
CASAHPGVRNTIYF
>TRBD1|TRBV5-1|NA|TRBJ2-3
TGCGCCAGCAGCTTGCAGGGACAGGGAGCAGATACGCAGTATTTT
CASSLQGQGADTQYF
>NA|TRBV20-1|few|TRBJ2-2
TGCAGTGCTCGCCGGCTAGCGAGCACCGGGGAGCTGTTTTTT
CSARRLASTGELFF
>NA|TRBV9|many|TRBJ2-5
TGTGCCAGCAGCGTAGTCCTGGGAGAGACCCAGTACTTC
CASSVVLGETQYF
>NA|TRBV20-1|few|TRBJ2-1
TGCAGTGCAACCAGGGTTTCGAACAATGAGCAGTTCTTC
CSATRVSNNEQFF
>TRBD2|TRBV10-3|NA|TRBJ2-3
TGTGCCATCACTGGGACTACCACAGATATGCAGTATTTT
CAITGTTTDMQYF
>NA|TRBV6-5|NA|TRBJ2-3
TGTGCCACATATTTGTCAGATACGCAGTATTTT
CATYLSDTQYF
>NA|TRBV29-1|NA|TRBJ1-2
TGCAGCGCAATCCCGGGACTGAGCACGACTAACTATGGCTACACCTTC
CSAIPGLSTTNYGYTF
>TRBD1|TRBV20-1|NA|TRBJ1-6
TGCAGTGCTGCCCCAGGGGGCTGGGATTCACCCCTCCACTTT
CSAAPGGWDSPLHF
>NA|TRBV20-1|NA|TRBJ1-2
TGCAGTGCTAGACTCGTTCATGGCTACACCTTC
CSARLVHGYTF
>NA|TRBV18|NA|TRBJ2-7
TGTGCCAGCTCCCCGCGGCAGGCGGGCGAGCAGTACTTC
CASSPRQAGEQYF
>TRBD2|TRBV9|few|TRBJ2-3
TGTGCCAGCAGCGTAGCCCCAGCGGGAGTTGGAGCAGATACGCAGTATTTT
CASSVAPAGVGADTQYF
>TRBD1|TRBV19|few|TRBJ1-5
TGTGCCAGTAGTCAGGGGGTCGGCAATCAAGCCCAGCATTTT
CASSQGVGNQAQHF
>TRBD2|TRBV6-1|NA|TRBJ2-2
TGTGCCAGCAGTGCTAGCGGGAGGGGTACCGGGGAGCTGTTTTTT
CASSASGRGTGELFF
>NA|TRBV12-3/TRBV12-4|many|TRBJ2-5
TGTGCCACCTCAACCGGGATAGGAGCTATTCAAGAGACCCAGTACTTC
CATSTGIGAIQETQYF
>NA|TRBV18|few|TRBJ2-5
TGTGCCAGCTCACCACCCGGGCAGAGCCAAGAGACCCAGTACTTC
CASSPPGQSQETQYF
>NA|TRBV6-2/TRBV6-3|NA|TRBJ2-7
TGTGCCAGCAGTTATTTGTCCCACGAGCAGTACTTC
CASSYLSHEQYF
>TRBD2|TRBV7-9|NA|TRBJ2-1
TGTGCCAGCAGCTTGGGCTGGGGCGGGGGTTCCTACAATGAGCAGTTCTTC
CASSLGWGGGSYNEQFF
>NA|TRBV29-1|NA|TRBJ1-2
TGCAGCGTTGAAGCGACGGGGGGGCTATATGGCTACACCTTC
CSVEATGGLYGYTF
>TRBD1|TRBV7-2|few|TRBJ2-3
TGTGCCAGCAGCTTGGACAGGGGCATAGATACGCAGTATTTT
CASSLDRGIDTQYF
>TRBD2|TRBV5-1|few|TRBJ2-5
TGCGCCAGCAGCTCACTGACTAGCGGGGTGGAGACCCAGTACTTC
CASSSLTSGVETQYF
>TRBD1|TRBV20-1|NA|TRBJ2-5
TGCAGTGCTAGGCCAGGACAGGGGGCAGAGACCCAGTACTTC
CSARPGQGAETQYF
>TRBD2|TRBV20-1|NA|TRBJ2-1
TGCAGTGCTAGAAGGGCGGGACTAGCGTACAATGAGCAGTTCTTC
CSARRAGLAYNEQFF
>NA|TRBV7-9|NA|TRBJ1-2
TGTGCCAGCAGCCCGCGGGGGGGGCGCGGCTATGGCTACACCTTC
CASSPRGGRGYGYTF
>NA|TRBV18|NA|TRBJ2-7
TGTGCCAGCTCACCAGGGGTGCAGGGCTACGAGCAGTACTTC
CASSPGVQGYEQYF
>NA|TRBV18|NA|TRBJ1-5
TGTGCCAGCTCACCGTCAGGTGGGGGGCAGCCCCAGCATTTT
CASSPSGGGQPQHF
>TRBD1|TRBV12-3/TRBV12-4|NA|TRBJ1-4
TGTGCCAGCAGTAACTCCGGGACAGGGGTCGAAAAACTGTTTTTT
CASSNSGTGVEKLFF
>NA|TRBV20-1|few|TRBJ1-2
TGCAGTGCTAGAGTAATAGGGGAGATCTATGGCTACACCTTC
CSARVIGEIYGYTF
>NA|TRBV4-1|NA|TRBJ2-6
TGCGCCAGCAGCCAAGAATATTGGGCCAACAACGTCCTGACTTTC
CASSQEYWANNVLTF
>TRBD2|TRBV24-1|NA|TRBJ2-1
TGTGCCACCAGTCCGGGACTAGCGACTTCAGAGCAGTTCTTC
CATSPGLATSEQFF
>NA|TRBV7-2|NA|TRBJ2-2
TGTGCCAGCAGACCTCTCCCCCTGCAAGCCGGGGAGCTGTTTTTT
CASRPLPLQAGELFF
>TRBD1|TRBV28|few|TRBJ1-2
TGTGCCAGCACGGGACAGGGCCGTTTCTATGGCTACACCTTC
CASTGQGRFYGYTF
>NA|TRBV29-1|few|TRBJ1-4
TGCAGCGTTGAGGTAGCGGGGGGCGGTAATGAAAAACTGTTTTTT
CSVEVAGGGNEKLFF
>NA|TRBV5-1|many|TRBJ2-3
TGCGCCAGCAGCTTGGAAGGGGTACCCACAGATACGCAGTATTTT
CASSLEGVPTDTQYF
>TRBD2|TRBV4-2|NA|TRBJ2-7
TGTGCCAGCAGCCAAGGGCTGCGCGGGGGTAACGAGCAGTACTTC
CASSQGLRGGNEQYF
>NA|TRBV29-1|many|TRBJ2-6
TGCAGCGTTGTCCCCACTCCTGGGGCCAACGTCCTGACTTTC
CSVVPTPGANVLTF
>TRBD1|TRBV20-1|NA|TRBJ2-1
TGCAGTGCACAGGACAGGGAGCAGTTCTTC
CSAQDREQFF
>TRBD2|TRBV9|NA|TRBJ2-1
TGTGCCAGCAGCGTGTTATCTGGCGGGAGTAATGAGCAGTTCTTC
CASSVLSGGSNEQFF
>NA|TRBV12-3/TRBV12-4|few|TRBJ2-7
TGTGCCAGCAGTTCTGTATCGACACTGGGGGCCTACGAGCAGTACTTC
CASSSVSTLGAYEQYF
>NA|TRBV6-2/TRBV6-3|many|TRBJ2-4
TGTGCCAGCAAGAATCAGGGAGTAGGCAAAAACATTCAGTACTTC
CASKNQGVGKNIQYF
>NA|TRBV12-3/TRBV12-4|NA|TRBJ1-2
TGTGCCAGCAGCCCTCTCCAGGGTCGTGGCTACACCTTC
CASSPLQGRGYTF
>NA|TRBV20-1|few|TRBJ1-6
TGCAGTGCTACTGCCCCGACAGGCGATTATTCCCTCCACTTT
CSATAPTGDYSLHF
>TRBD1|TRBV28|many|TRBJ2-5
TGTGCCAGCAGTTTCCGACAGGGTATGACCCTCGGAGTGGAGACCCAGTACTTC
CASSFRQGMTLGVETQYF